This paragraph reports one T cell receptor (beta chain). Its antigen specificity is not known. The sample holds no much larger clone one base away, and base qualities are not on file. The data were obtained in a study of blood T cell repertoires in COVID-19 (dated by TCRdb to the early 2020s). In the study overall: Samples covering the acute and convalescent phases of COVID-19 were provided by collaborators in the United States, Italy and Spain. The dataset comprised deeply sampled blood TCRbeta repertoires from subjects exposed to, actively infected with, or recovered from COVID-19. The repertoires were released in a freely available public database intended as a resource for research on the immune response to SARS-CoV-2. The samples were drawn from the first 160 participants of the ongoing ImmuneRACE study and from 950 to 1,500 subjects provided by 6 global collaborators. The sample metadata nearly always contained a de-identified subject ID, COVID-19 status, age in years and sex. Where HLA class I and class II types were available, the types were taken from metadata supplied by the sample provider, not from assay-based typing. The material from the prospective study consisted of cDNA or gDNA derived from T cells, B-cell-depleted T cells, or PBMCs. General conclusions and limits of the study: The amount of clinical and demographic metadata varied by source and participant and was provided uncurated.

The immunoSEQ Assay, a bias-controlled multiplex PCR, was used to amplify TCRbeta CDR3 regions from genomic DNA. Concerning the study's data processing: The number of nucleated cells in each sample was estimated by amplification of reference gene primers within the assay. To quantify the absolute abundance of each unique TCRbeta CDR3 rearrangement, sequence reads were collapsed and filtered. For each sample, productive Simpson clonality was calculated as the square root of Simpson's diversity index over productive rearrangements. TCRdb's version of the immuneACCESS table is confined to in-frame rearrangements and falls short of the full clone set. An unresolved V gene accounts for under half of the shortfall where checked; the remainder is of unknown origin. The D gene and trimming were derived from the DNA, and the V and J assignments and clone size from that table. The sample data list about 120,000 clones, and around 80% of these were observed just once. Together, the top ten hold roughly 17% of the sample.

Each collaborating institution followed its own protocols to collect whole blood in K2EDTA tubes. For TCRbeta analysis, collaborator samples were shipped as frozen whole blood, as isolated PBMCs, or as DNA extracted from either sample type. Trimming takes 6 bases from V and 4 bases from J, and the germline ends sit 18 bases apart. Via the germline V gene, CDR1 is MNHEY and CDR2 SVGAGI. The CDR3 runs 15 residues from the cysteine to the phenylalanine. Of the read, only the CDR3 DNA is kept; its 45 bases are in frame from base 1. Sequencing was carried out using peripheral blood. This clonotype was sampled from a man aged 60 to 69 with active or convalescent COVID-19. The sequence joins TRBV6-5 to TRBJ1-2, with the D gene not confidently named. The encoded CDR3 is CASRPYLSGFYGYTF. The DNA reads TGTGCCAGCAGACCTTACCTATCAGGTTTCTATGGCTACACCTTC.